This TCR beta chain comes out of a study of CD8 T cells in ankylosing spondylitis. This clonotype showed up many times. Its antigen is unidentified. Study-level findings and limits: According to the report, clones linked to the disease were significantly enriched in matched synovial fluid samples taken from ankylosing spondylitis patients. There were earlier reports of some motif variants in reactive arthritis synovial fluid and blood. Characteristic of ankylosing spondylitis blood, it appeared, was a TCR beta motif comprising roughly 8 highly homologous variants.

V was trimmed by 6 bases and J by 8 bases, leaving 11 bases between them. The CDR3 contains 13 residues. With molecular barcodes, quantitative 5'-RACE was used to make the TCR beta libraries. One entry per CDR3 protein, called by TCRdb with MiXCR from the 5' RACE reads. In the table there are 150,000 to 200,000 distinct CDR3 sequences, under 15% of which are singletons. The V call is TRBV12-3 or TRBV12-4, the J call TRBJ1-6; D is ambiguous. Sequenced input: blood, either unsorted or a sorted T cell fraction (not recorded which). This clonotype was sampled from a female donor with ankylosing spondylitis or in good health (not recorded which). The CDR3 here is CASSSRGYSPLHF. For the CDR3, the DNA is TGTGCCAGCAGCTCCCGAGGTTATTCACCCCTCCACTTT.